This TCR beta chain originates from a study of T cell responses to AZD1222 COVID-19 vaccine. The study, taken as a whole, reports: Researchers took repertoire samples only after the peak T cell response had come.

Points on this clone: Its target is not known.

Libraries were prepared by immunoSEQ multiplex PCR; TCRdb keeps only in-frame clonotypes and omits some of them. Of approximately 180,000 clones in the sample, 90% to 95% were seen once. The clonotype was recovered from an adult who received the MenACWY meningococcal vaccine as a control. Specimen: peripheral blood, collected 28 days after the second dose of the MenACWY control vaccine.

The CDR3 loop is CAWTPGKRAFTDTQYF. CDR3 nucleotide sequence: TGTGCCTGGACCCCCGGCAAGCGGGCGTTCACAGATACGCAGTATTTT. The gene calls are TRBV30 and TRBJ2-3; tentatively, D is TRBD2 (6 bases). The CDR3 extends over 16 amino acids. Germline V gives CDR1 GTSNPN, CDR2 SVGIG (reference sequence). V was clipped by 4 bases and J by 2 bases, with 19 bases between them.